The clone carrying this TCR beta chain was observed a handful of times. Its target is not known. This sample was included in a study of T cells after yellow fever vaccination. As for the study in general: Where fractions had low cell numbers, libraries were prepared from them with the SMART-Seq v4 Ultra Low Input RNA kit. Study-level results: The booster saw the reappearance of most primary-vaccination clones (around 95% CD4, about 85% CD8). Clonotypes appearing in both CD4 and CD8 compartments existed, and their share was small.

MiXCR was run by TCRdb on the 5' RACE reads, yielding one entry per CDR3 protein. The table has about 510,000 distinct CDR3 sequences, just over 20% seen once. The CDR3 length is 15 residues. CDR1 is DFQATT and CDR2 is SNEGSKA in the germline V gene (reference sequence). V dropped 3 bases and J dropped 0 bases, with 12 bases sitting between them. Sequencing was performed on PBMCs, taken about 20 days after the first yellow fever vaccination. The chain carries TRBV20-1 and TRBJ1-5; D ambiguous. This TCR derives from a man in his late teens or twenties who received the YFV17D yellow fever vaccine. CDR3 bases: TGCAGTGCTAGCAAACAAAGGTATAGCAATCAGCCCCAGCATTTT. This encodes CSASKQRYSNQPQHF.